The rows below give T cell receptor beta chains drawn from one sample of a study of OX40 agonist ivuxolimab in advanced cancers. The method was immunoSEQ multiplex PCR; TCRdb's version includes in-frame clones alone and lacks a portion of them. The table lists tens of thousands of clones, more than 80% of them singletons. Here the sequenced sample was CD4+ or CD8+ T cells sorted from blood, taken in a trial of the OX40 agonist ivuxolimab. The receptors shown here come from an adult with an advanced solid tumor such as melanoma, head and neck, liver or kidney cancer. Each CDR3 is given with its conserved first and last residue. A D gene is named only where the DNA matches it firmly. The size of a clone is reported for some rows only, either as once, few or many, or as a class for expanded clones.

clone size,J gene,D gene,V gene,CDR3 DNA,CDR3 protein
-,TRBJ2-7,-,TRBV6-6,TGTGCCAGCCTAAATCGCCCGGACTCCGCTAAGCAGTACTTC,CASLNRPDSAKQYF
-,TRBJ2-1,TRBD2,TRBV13,TGTGCCAGCAGCCCTAGGACTAGCGGCGGTTACAATGAGCAGTTCTTC,CASSPRTSGGYNEQFF
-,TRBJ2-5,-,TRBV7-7,TGTGCTAGCAGCTCTAGCCCCTCCCTGGAGACCCAGTACTTC,CASSSSPSLETQYF
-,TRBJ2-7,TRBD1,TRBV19,TGTGCCAGTAGTATAGAGACAGGGTCCTACGAGCAGTACTTC,CASSIETGSYEQYF
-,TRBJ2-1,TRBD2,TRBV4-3,TGCGCCAGCAGCCAAGAGGGACTAGCGGGTGACAATGAGCAGTTCTTC,CASSQEGLAGDNEQFF
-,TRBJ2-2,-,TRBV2,TGTGCCAGCAGGCGCCGTAGGACCGGGGAGCTGTTTTTT,CASRRRRTGELFF
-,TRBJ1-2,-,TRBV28,TGTGCCAGCAGTTTATACAGGGATGGCTACACCTTC,CASSLYRDGYTF
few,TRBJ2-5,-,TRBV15,TGTGCCACCGGGAGAACCCGGGGAGAATTTATAGAGACCCAGTACTTC,CATGRTRGEFIETQYF
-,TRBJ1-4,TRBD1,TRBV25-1,TGTGCCAGCAGTGGGTTTCGACAGGGGGCAGAGGAAAAACTGTTTTTT,CASSGFRQGAEEKLFF
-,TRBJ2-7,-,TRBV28,TGTGCCAGCAGTCCGTTCGGCTACGAGCAGTACTTC,CASSPFGYEQYF
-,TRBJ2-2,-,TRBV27,TGTGCCAGCAGTAGGAACACCGGGGAGCTGTTTTTT,CASSRNTGELFF
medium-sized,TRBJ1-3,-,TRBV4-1,TGCGCCAGCAGCCGGGGGGCGAGAGGAAACACCATATATTTT,CASSRGARGNTIYF
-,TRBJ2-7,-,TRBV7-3,TGTGCCAGCACCCACCCCGCCTTTTTAAGGGCCTCCTACGAGCAGTACTTC,CASTHPAFLRASYEQYF
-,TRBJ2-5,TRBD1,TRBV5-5,TGTGCCAGCAGCCCACAGGGGATGGAGACCCAGTACTTC,CASSPQGMETQYF
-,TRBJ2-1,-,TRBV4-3,TGCGCCAGCAGCCAAGAGACGGGAGTGGGTGGCGATGAGCAGTTCTTC,CASSQETGVGGDEQFF
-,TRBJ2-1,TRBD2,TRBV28,TGTGCCAGCAGTTCCCCGGCTAGCGGGAGGTGCTTAGAGTTCTTC,CASSSPASGRCLEFF
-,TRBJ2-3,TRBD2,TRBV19,TGTGCCAGTAGCCCGGGAGGGCCGGATACGCAGTATTTT,CASSPGGPDTQYF
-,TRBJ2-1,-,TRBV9,TGTGCCAGCAGCGTAGGTCTAGGTGGGGTATACAATGAGCAGTTCTTC,CASSVGLGGVYNEQFF
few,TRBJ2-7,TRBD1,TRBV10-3,TGTGCCACTTTGGACAGGGGGCTCTACGAGCAGTACTTC,CATLDRGLYEQYF
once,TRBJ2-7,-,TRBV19,TGTGCCAGTAGTATCTGGACAGGGACTATTCCTTACGAGCAGTACTTC,CASSIWTGTIPYEQYF
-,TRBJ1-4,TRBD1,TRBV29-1,TGCAGCGTTGGGGACAGGGGGCGAGGTGAAAAACTGTTTTTT,CSVGDRGRGEKLFF
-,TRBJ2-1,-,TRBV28,TGTGCCAGCAGTTTATGGGGGGTATCGGAGGTTTCTACCTACAATGAGCAGTTCTTC,CASSLWGVSEVSTYNEQFF
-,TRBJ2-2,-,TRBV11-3,TGTGCCAGCAGTCCAATGGGAGTAGCCACGAACACCGGGGAGCTGTTTTTT,CASSPMGVATNTGELFF
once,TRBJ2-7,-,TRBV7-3,TGTGCCAGCAGCTCCTGGGGAGGCCTCACCTACGAGCAGTACTTC,CASSSWGGLTYEQYF
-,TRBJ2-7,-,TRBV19,TGTGCCAGTAGCTCCGGGGCCTACGAGCAGTACTTC,CASSSGAYEQYF
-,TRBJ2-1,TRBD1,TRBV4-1,TGCGCCAGCAGCCCCGGGACAGGGCGGTCAAATGAGCAGTTCTTC,CASSPGTGRSNEQFF
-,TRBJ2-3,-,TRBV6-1,TGTGCCAGCAGGGGGGGAACAGATACGCAGTATTTT,CASRGGTDTQYF
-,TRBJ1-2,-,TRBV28,TGTGCCAGCAGTTTAGCGGGTGGCATTTGGTATGGCCACACCTTC,CASSLAGGIWYGHTF
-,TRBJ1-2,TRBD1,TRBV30,TGTGCCTGGAGTGAGGACAGGGGTTTTACAAATGGCTACACCTTC,CAWSEDRGFTNGYTF
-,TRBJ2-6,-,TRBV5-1,TGCGCCAGCAGCTTGGCCTCTGGGGCCAACGTCCTGACTTTC,CASSLASGANVLTF
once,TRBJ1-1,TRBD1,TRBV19,TGTGCCAGTAGTGGCAGGGGGCGGGGTGACACTGAAGCTTTCTTT,CASSGRGRGDTEAFF
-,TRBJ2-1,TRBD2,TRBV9,TGTGCCAGCAGCGTTCTGACTAGCGGGCCCTACAATGAGCAGTTCTTC,CASSVLTSGPYNEQFF
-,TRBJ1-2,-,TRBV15,TGTGCCACCAGCAGAGATAAGGGACCCCAATATGGCTACACCTTC,CATSRDKGPQYGYTF
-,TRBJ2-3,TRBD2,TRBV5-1,TGCGCCAGCAGCTTGAGCGGGAGTGCAGATACGCAGTATTTT,CASSLSGSADTQYF
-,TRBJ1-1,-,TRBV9,TGTGCCAGCAGCGTAACTGGGACTCAAGAAGCTTTCTTT,CASSVTGTQEAFF
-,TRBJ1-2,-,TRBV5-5,TGTGCCAGCAGCTATCCAGGGAGGTATGGCTACACCTTC,CASSYPGRYGYTF
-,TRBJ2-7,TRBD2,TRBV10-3,TGTGCCATCAGTGTGGGCGGGAGCTCCTACGAGCAGTACTTC,CAISVGGSSYEQYF
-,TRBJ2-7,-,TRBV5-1,TGCGCCAGCAGCCCGGATCCGGGGACCCCAGTCGAGCAGTACTTC,CASSPDPGTPVEQYF
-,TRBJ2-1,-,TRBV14,TGTGCCAGCAGCCAAGTCAAGGCCTCGAGTTACAATGAGCAGTTCTTC,CASSQVKASSYNEQFF
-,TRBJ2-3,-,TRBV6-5,TGTGCCAGCAGTTATACGACTCTCTTCCGACCAGATACGCAGTATTTT,CASSYTTLFRPDTQYF
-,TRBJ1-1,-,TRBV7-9,TGTGCCAGCAGCGGGGGCGCGGGCACTGAAGCTTTCTTT,CASSGGAGTEAFF
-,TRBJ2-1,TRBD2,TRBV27,TGTGCCAGCAGTTTACTAGCGGGAGTCGGTGAGCAGTTCTTC,CASSLLAGVGEQFF